Below, 8 T cell receptor beta chains from the same sample are listed, as sequenced in a study of early T cells in non-severe SARS-CoV-2 infection. Each CDR3 protein gets one entry after TCRdb re-called the 5' RACE reads with MiXCR. Of about 58,000 distinct CDR3 sequences in the sample, 9.5% to 15% were seen once. The sample here was whole blood, taken at baseline. The receptors were gathered from an adult who was a healthcare worker with PCR-confirmed SARS-CoV-2 infection or an uninfected control (not recorded which). The donor label of this sample is uncertain.

In its sample, this clonotype was seen a few times. V usage is TRBV10-3 and J usage is TRBJ2-2; D is undetermined. Germline CDR1 is ENHRY and CDR2 is SYGVKD. This CDR3 region has 11 residues. Between the trimmed V and J ends, which lost 6 bases and 4 bases, there was a span of 3 bases. The CDR3: CAISSTGELFF. CDR3 sequence (DNA): TGTGCCATCAGCTCCACCGGGGAGCTGTTTTTT.

This clonotype was seen repeatedly, ten times or more. This chain uses TRBV27 with TRBJ2-3; D tentatively fits TRBD1 or TRBD2 (5 bases each). V shed 0 bases and J shed 1 base, with 11 bases lying between them. Germline V CDR1 and CDR2: MNHEY, SMNVEV (reference sequence). The CDR3 has 16 amino acids. The CDR3 loop is CASSLSGTVGTDTQYF. CDR3 DNA sequence: TGTGCCAGCAGTTTATCCGGGACCGTTGGCACAGATACGCAGTATTTT.

This clonotype was counted between two and nine times. This rearrangement joins TRBV15 to TRBJ2-1; D is unresolved. CDR3 length: 14 residues. Germline values: CDR1 LNHNV, CDR2 YYDKDF (reference sequence). The V gene lost 5 bases and the J gene lost 0 bases, with 8 bases spanning the gap. CDR3 sequence: CATSRVGSYNEQFF. In DNA, the CDR3 is TGTGCCACCAGCCGGGTAGGCTCCTACAATGAGCAGTTCTTC.

This clonotype appeared a few times. The J gene is TRBJ2-1, the V gene TRBV10-3; 11 bases match TRBD1. J gave up 7 bases and V 6 bases, and 5 bases lay outside the gene matches. The CDR3 covers 14 residues. Germline V gene sequence: CDR1 ENHRY, CDR2 SYGVKD. CDR3 region: CAISPGTGGNEQFF. CDR3 DNA sequence: TGTGCCATCAGCCCCGGGACAGGGGGGAATGAGCAGTTCTTC.

The CDR3 nucleotides read TGTGCCAGCACCGACCCGAGAGAGTTTTTTCGAGCTTTCTTT. Translation: CASTDPREFFRAFF. The chain combines TRBV6-1 with TRBJ1-1; D is undetermined. The CDR3 totals 14 residues. CDR1 and CDR2 from the germline V gene are MNHNS and SASEGT. Between the trimmed V and J ends, which lost 7 bases and 10 bases, there was a span of 22 bases.

V usage is TRBV12-3 or TRBV12-4 and J usage is TRBJ2-6; no clear D gene. The CDR3 runs 14 residues. V gave up 5 bases and J gave up 4 bases, with 9 bases separating them. The chain's CDR3 is CASSPQTGANVLTF. CDR3 DNA sequence: TGTGCCAGCAGTCCCCAAACAGGGGCCAACGTCCTGACTTTC.

The V and J genes are TRBV6-6 and TRBJ2-5, with D possibly matching TRBD1 (5 bases). Germline CDR1 and CDR2: MNHNY and SVGAGI (reference sequence). V was pared by 6 bases and J by 8 bases, with 13 bases between. The length of the CDR3 is 12 residues. The CDR3 coding sequence is TGTGCCAGCAGCCATTCCCAGGGAACCCAGTACTTC. Translation gives CASSHSQGTQYF.

J is TRBJ2-4 and V is TRBV7-2; no firm D call. The germline V gene has CDR1 SGHTA and CDR2 FQGNSA. CDR3 length: 15 amino acids. The ends were cut back, 2 bases at V and 0 bases at J, with 8 bases in the middle. CDR3 sequence: CASSLNGLAKNIQYF. Here the CDR3 DNA reads TGTGCCAGCAGCTTAAACGGCTTAGCCAAAAACATTCAGTACTTC.